This passage covers 31 T cell receptor beta chains from one sample sequenced in a study of T cell responses to AZD1222 COVID-19 vaccine. Clones were read by immunoSEQ multiplex PCR, and TCRdb kept only the in-frame ones, dropping some. The sample includes 100,000 to 150,000 clones, roughly 88% of them seen just once. Specimen: peripheral blood, collected 28 days after the second AZD1222 dose. The receptors here all came from an adult who received the AZD1222 COVID-19 vaccine.

The chain carries TRBV9 and TRBJ1-4; TRBD1 matches at 11 bases. From germline, CDR1 is SGDLS and CDR2 YYNGEE. The CDR3 runs 16 residues. V shed 5 bases, J shed 7 bases, and the junction held 10 bases outside the gene matches. CDR3 sequence (DNA): TGTGCCAGCAGTGCCTTGGACAGGGGGCGCGGTGAAAAACTGTTTTTT. The encoded protein is CASSALDRGRGEKLFF. The full variable domain, in which reference TRBV9 and TRBJ1-4 provide the parts outside the CDR3, is DSGVTQTPKHLITATGQRVTLRCSPRSGDLSVYWYQQSLDQGLQFLIQYYNGEERAKGNILERFSAQQFPDLHSELNLSSLELGDSALYFCASSALDRGRGEKLFFGSGTQLSVL.

The chain is built from TRBV7-8 and TRBJ2-4; perhaps TRBD2 as D (6 bases). V was trimmed by 5 bases and J by 5 bases, leaving 13 bases between them. There are 14 residues in the CDR3. Germline values: CDR1 SGHVS, CDR2 FQNEAQ. CDR3 sequence: CASSPGLLENIQYF. DNA of the CDR3: TGTGCCAGCAGCCCGGGACTCTTAGAAAACATTCAGTACTTC.

The gene calls are TRBV19 and TRBJ1-6; D ambiguous. Germline CDR1 and CDR2: LNHDA and SQIVND (reference sequence). V was trimmed by 9 bases and J by 8 bases, leaving 17 bases between them. This CDR3 is built from 14 residues. The CDR3 reads CASRVRVDYSPLHF. CDR3 nucleotide sequence: TGTGCCAGCCGGGTTCGAGTCGATTATTCACCCCTCCACTTT.

A few counts support this clone. This chain uses TRBV30 with TRBJ2-2; tentative D call: TRBD2 (6 bases). CDR1 GTSNPN and CDR2 SVGIG come from the germline V gene (reference sequence). CDR3 length: 18 residues. Trimming took off 3 bases at V and 4 bases at J, with 24 bases between the two ends. The CDR3 region is CAWSPTRSGRRGTGELFF. The DNA for the CDR3 is TGTGCCTGGAGCCCCACCAGGTCGGGGAGGAGGGGCACCGGGGAGCTGTTTTTT.

The rearrangement links TRBV7-6 to TRBJ2-2, with D uncertain. The germline CDR1 and CDR2 sequences are SGHVS and FNYEAQ. CDR3 length: 13 amino acids. Trimming pared 5 bases from V and 6 bases from J, leaving 10 bases between. CDR3 amino acids: CASSLSTSGELFF. The CDR3 coding sequence is TGTGCCAGCAGCCTATCTACGTCCGGGGAGCTGTTTTTT.

This clone was picked up one time. The V gene is TRBV4-1, the J gene TRBJ2-3; possible D gene TRBD1, 5 bases. The CDR3 sequence is 15 residues long. With 2 bases removed from V and 6 bases from J, the gap between germline ends came to 15 bases. Per germline, CDR1 MGHRA and CDR2 YSYEKL. The CDR3 nucleotides are TGCGCCAGCAGCCAAAGGGGCCTGTACGAGGATACGCAGTATTTT. Encoded protein: CASSQRGLYEDTQYF.

V is TRBV3-1 (or the pseudogene TRBV3-2) and J is TRBJ1-1; a weak D match, TRBD1 (6 bases). Trimming removed 3 bases at V and 6 bases at J, with 17 bases between. CDR1 LGHDT and CDR2 YNNKEL come from the germline V gene (reference sequence). This CDR3 is built from 15 residues. DNA for the CDR3: TGTGCCAGCAGCCATACCCGGGGGGCGGTCCCTGAAGCTTTCTTT. This codes for CASSHTRGAVPEAFF.

The chain links TRBV2 to TRBJ2-5, with 10 bases that match TRBD2. The CDR3 has 18 amino acids. After removal of 0 bases from V and 1 base from J, the junction contained 8 bases not matched to a gene. Germline V gives CDR1 SNHLY, CDR2 FYNNEI. The CDR3 coding sequence is TGTGCCAGCAGTGAAGCGTCTAGCGGGAGCCCCTCCCAAGAGACCCAGTACTTC. It is translated as CASSEASSGSPSQETQYF.

The chain combines TRBV28 with TRBJ1-2; D is uncertain. CDR1 is MDHEN, CDR2 SYDVKM, per germline. CDR3 size: 15 residues. V lost 7 bases to trimming and J lost 1 base, with 16 bases between them. CDR3 coding DNA: TGTGCCAGCACCTCTCCCCCCCAGAATAACTATGGCTACACCTTC. Protein sequence: CASTSPPQNNYGYTF.

The gene calls are TRBV11-1 and TRBJ2-7; a weak D match, TRBD2 (6 bases). Trimming removed 4 bases at V and 6 bases at J, with 16 bases between. The CDR3 covers 14 residues. CDR1 SGHAT and CDR2 FQDESV come from the germline V gene (reference sequence). For the CDR3, the DNA is TGTGCCAGCAGCTCTTCTCCGGGAGAGAGCGAGCAGTACTTC. It codes for CASSSSPGESEQYF.

This rearrangement joins TRBV28 to TRBJ2-3; maybe TRBD1 (6 bases). The germline V gene has CDR1 MDHEN and CDR2 SYDVKM. The CDR3 runs 18 residues. V lost 6 bases and J lost 0, with 22 bases in between. CDR3 sequence reads: CASSPSRGFGSSTDTQYF. The CDR3, as DNA: TGTGCCAGCAGCCCCTCGAGGGGGTTTGGGTCTAGCACAGATACGCAGTATTTT.

This chain links TRBV19 with TRBJ1-2; TRBD1 aligns across 7 bases. Germline V gene data show CDR1 as LNHDA and CDR2 as SQIVND (reference sequence). The CDR3 length is 15 residues. J was trimmed by 8 bases and V by 2 bases; bases with no gene match: 11. The CDR3 region is CASSILTGAPLGYTF. The CDR3 DNA follows: TGTGCCAGTAGTATATTAACAGGGGCCCCCCTGGGCTACACCTTC.

In its sample, this clone was seen once. The rearrangement uses TRBV28 and TRBJ1-6, with D possibly being TRBD1 (5 bases). Germline assignment: CDR1 MDHEN and CDR2 SYDVKM. CDR3 size: 13 residues. The V gene lost 4 bases and the J gene lost 7 bases, with 8 bases spanning the gap. CDR3 sequence (DNA): TGTGCCAGCAGTTGGTGGGGGAATTCACCCCTCCACTTT. Translating gives CASSWWGNSPLHF.

The table lists this clone with a few counts. This sequence joins TRBV7-9 and TRBJ1-1, with D uncertain. The CDR3 spans 14 residues. From germline, CDR1 is SEHNR and CDR2 FQNEAQ (reference sequence). V was clipped by 1 base and J by 10 bases, with 16 bases between them. The DNA for the CDR3 is TGTGCCAGCAGCTTAGTAATAGATCTGGCGGGAGCTTTCTTT. Encoded protein: CASSLVIDLAGAFF.

The gene calls are TRBV18 and TRBJ2-3; TRBD1 matches at 9 bases. There are 16 residues in the CDR3. CDR1 is KGHSH and CDR2 is LQKENI in the germline V gene. The ends lost 3 bases at V and 5 bases at J; junction bases unmatched: 9. CDR3 in DNA: TGTGCCAGCTCACCCCGGACAGGGGTGAAGGGAGATACGCAGTATTTT. Its protein is CASSPRTGVKGDTQYF. The variable domain in full, with the rest retrieved from reference TRBV18 and TRBJ2-3, is NAGVMQNPRHLVRRRGQEARLRCSPMKGHSHVYWYRQLPEEGLKFMVYLQKENIIDESGMPKERFSAEFPKEGPSILRIQQVVRGDSAAYFCASSPRTGVKGDTQYFGPGTRLTVL.

This sequence joins TRBV5-1 and TRBJ1-2; 7 bases line up with TRBD1. V gave up 3 bases and J gave up 0 bases; unmatched junction bases: 5. Germline values: CDR1 SGHRS, CDR2 YFSETQ. The CDR3 consists of 15 residues. The CDR3 DNA sequence: TGCGCCAGCAGCTCGGGACAGTCTACTAACTATGGCTACACCTTC. As protein: CASSSGQSTNYGYTF.

This clone came up a few times. The chain employs TRBV2 and TRBJ1-1, with TRBD1 identical over 7 bases. The CDR3 consists of 15 residues. The germline CDR1 and CDR2 sequences are SNHLY and FYNNEI. The J segment lost 4 bases and the V segment lost 3 bases, leaving 8 bases of the junction unmatched. DNA of the CDR3: TGTGCCAGCAGTGAGCACAGGGGACGGGGCACTGAAGCTTTCTTT. Translated, it gives CASSEHRGRGTEAFF.

The V and J genes are TRBV4-1 and TRBJ1-1; tentatively, D is TRBD1 (5 bases). This CDR3 is built from 13 residues. V lost 3 bases, J lost 6 bases, and 11 bases lay in between. The V gene's germline CDR1 is MGHRA and CDR2 YSYEKL. The CDR3 sequence: CASSQLGTPEAFF. The DNA for the CDR3 is TGCGCCAGCAGCCAGTTGGGGACGCCTGAAGCTTTCTTT.

The genes are TRBV6-5 and TRBJ1-1, with 8 positions matching TRBD1. This CDR3 spans 14 amino acids. Germline CDR1 MNHEY, CDR2 SVGAGI. V lost 8 bases, J lost 4 bases, and 9 bases stayed unmatched. The CDR3 DNA reads TGTGCCAGCTTACGAGACAGGGGTTTCACTGAAGCTTTCTTT. As protein: CASLRDRGFTEAFF.

The rearrangement links TRBV7-9 to TRBJ1-1; D is unresolved. Deletions cut 2 bases from V and 0 bases from J, with 10 bases between. The CDR3 extends over 15 amino acids. Germline V gives CDR1 SEHNR, CDR2 FQNEAQ (reference sequence). CDR3 nucleotide sequence: TGTGCCAGCAGCTTACTGGCAGGAATGAACACTGAAGCTTTCTTT. The encoded protein is CASSLLAGMNTEAFF. The full variable domain, with the rest looked up from reference TRBV7-9 and TRBJ1-1, is DTGVSQNPRHKITKRGQNVTFRCDPISEHNRLYWYRQTLGQGPEFLTYFQNEAQLEKSRLLSDRFSAERPKGSFSTLEIQRTEQGDSAMYLCASSLLAGMNTEAFFGQGTRLTVV.

The rearrangement links TRBV29-1 to TRBJ1-2; D gene uncertain. Per germline, CDR1 SQVTM and CDR2 ANQGSEA. This CDR3 is built from 13 residues. The germline V and J ends were trimmed by 3 bases and 3 bases, with 11 bases remaining between them. Here the CDR3 reads CSVEAADHYGYTF. The CDR3 DNA is TGCAGCGTTGAGGCAGCCGACCACTATGGCTACACCTTC.

This clone was picked up one time. V usage is TRBV10-3 and J usage is TRBJ2-7; no firm D call. CDR3 size: 13 residues. V was pared by 2 bases and J by 5 bases, with 10 bases between. Germline CDR1 is ENHRY and CDR2 is SYGVKD. CDR3 loop: CAISEVIHHEQYF. DNA for the CDR3: TGTGCCATCAGTGAGGTGATCCACCACGAGCAGTACTTC.

V gene TRBV6-5 combines with J gene TRBJ2-1; TRBD2 agrees at 9 bases. V trimming: 6 bases; J trimming: 9 bases; junction bases outside the gene matches: 9. Germline V gene data show CDR1 as MNHEY and CDR2 as SVGAGI. The length of the CDR3 is 14 residues. The CDR3 region is CASSGTSLAGEQFF. CDR3 DNA sequence: TGTGCCAGCAGCGGGACTAGCTTGGCGGGTGAGCAGTTCTTC.

This clone is a singleton in its sample. CDR3 DNA sequence: TGTGCCAGCAGCTTGGCCTGGGGGGTTACCTACGAGCAGTACTTC. It yields the protein CASSLAWGVTYEQYF. The chain couples TRBV5-6 to TRBJ2-7; perhaps TRBD2 as D (6 bases). V was cut by 0 bases and J by 2 bases, with 12 bases left in between. The CDR3 has 15 amino acids. The germline CDR1 and CDR2 sequences are SGHDT and YYEEEE.

The chain is built from TRBV28 and TRBJ1-4, with D possibly TRBD1 on 5 matching bases. The CDR3 sequence is 14 residues long. V gave up 8 bases and J gave up 8 bases, with 18 bases separating them. Looked up from germline, CDR1 is MDHEN and CDR2 is SYDVKM. CDR3 residues: CASGIGGISEKLFF. CDR3 DNA sequence: TGTGCCAGCGGTATCGGGGGGATCTCCGAAAAACTGTTTTTT.

The chain employs TRBV28 and TRBJ1-5; 7 bases align to TRBD1. This CDR3 spans 16 amino acids. Germline CDR1 and CDR2: MDHEN and SYDVKM. The junction had 6 bases not matched to a gene; V was cut back by 3 bases and J by 1 base. CDR3 sequence (DNA): TGTGCCAGCAGTTTTCTTTGGGGACAGAGCAATCAGCCCCAGCATTTT. Its protein is CASSFLWGQSNQPQHF.

The genes are TRBV10-3 and TRBJ2-2; D is unclear. V gave up 6 bases and J gave up 1 base, with 6 bases separating them. CDR3 size: 13 residues. Germline V gene lookup returns CDR1 ENHRY and CDR2 SYGVKD. The CDR3 DNA follows: TGTGCCATCAGGAACATGAACACCGGGGAGCTGTTTTTT. It is translated as CAIRNMNTGELFF.

CDR3 DNA: TGTGCCAGCAGCCCGGGACTATTCGGGGAGCTGTTTTTT. Its protein is CASSPGLFGELFF. This sequence joins TRBV12-3 or TRBV12-4 and TRBJ2-2; TRBD2 agrees at 7 bases. V lost 6 bases and J lost 7; bases outside the gene matches: 5. The CDR3 has 13 amino acids.

Concerning this clone: Other nucleotide sequences from this sample produce the same CDR3. V and J are TRBV5-1 and TRBJ1-1, with unresolved D. Germline CDR1 SGHRS, CDR2 YFSETQ. V dropped 0 bases and J dropped 0 bases, with 6 bases sitting between them. The CDR3 sequence is 14 residues long. The CDR3 is CASSLAGMNTEAFF. For the CDR3, the DNA is TGCGCCAGCAGCTTGGCCGGAATGAACACTGAAGCTTTCTTT.

This sequence joins TRBV19 and TRBJ2-2; 7 positions agree with TRBD1. The junction had 6 bases not matched to a gene; V was cut back by 7 bases and J by 4 bases. Germline V gene sequence: CDR1 LNHDA, CDR2 SQIVND (reference sequence). CDR3 length: 14 residues. The CDR3 sequence: CASKTGLGTGELFF. The CDR3 nucleotides read TGTGCCAGTAAGACAGGGTTGGGCACCGGGGAGCTGTTTTTT. The full variable domain, with the rest looked up from reference TRBV19 and TRBJ2-2, is DGGITQSPKYLFRKEGQNVTLSCEQNLNHDAMYWYRQDPGQGLRLIYYSQIVNDFQKGDIAEGYSVSREKKESFPLTVTSAQKNPTAFYLCASKTGLGTGELFFGEGSRLTVL.

V is TRBV7-3 and J is TRBJ2-2; tentatively, D is TRBD2 (5 bases). CDR3 size: 12 residues. Germline loops: CDR1 SGHTA, CDR2 FQGTGA. V was cut by 6 bases and J by 8 bases, with 10 bases left in between. The CDR3 sequence is CASSPDYGELFF. CDR3 coding DNA: TGTGCCAGCAGTCCCGACTATGGGGAGCTGTTTTTT.